One and the same sample provided the 11 T cell receptor beta chains below, sequenced in a study of graft-versus-host responses after intestinal transplantation. Graft-derived tissue was subjected to processing to liberate intraepithelial and lamina propria lymphocytes. TCRdb's copy holds only in-frame clones and misses some; the assay was immunoSEQ multiplex PCR. In the table there are over 3,500 clones, approximately 75% of which are singletons. The sequences come from ileum tissue, collected 9 days after transplant. The receptors come from a human patient who received an intestinal transplant, so some T cells may come from the graft donor.

The gene calls are TRBV18 and TRBJ1-2, with D possibly TRBD1 on 5 matching bases. Germline V CDR1 and CDR2: KGHSH, LQKENI. CDR3 length: 13 amino acids. Trimming took 1 base from V and 2 from J, leaving 5 bases between them. The CDR3 sequence is CASSPQGNYGYTF. The CDR3 DNA sequence: TGTGCCAGCTCACCACAGGGGAACTATGGCTACACCTTC.

This rearrangement joins TRBV28 to TRBJ1-4; tentative D call: TRBD1 (6 bases). The CDR3 extends over 11 amino acids. Trimming removed 10 bases at V and 5 bases at J, with 8 bases between. CDR1 is MDHEN and CDR2 is SYDVKM in the germline V gene. The CDR3 region has the DNA TGTGCCATCACAGGGAATGAAAAACTGTTTTTT. This sequence encodes CAITGNEKLFF.

The chain links TRBV27 to TRBJ2-7; a weak D match, TRBD1 (5 bases). This CDR3 comprises 17 residues. V was clipped by 5 bases and J by 0 bases, with 20 bases between them. Germline V gene lookup returns CDR1 MNHEY and CDR2 SMNVEV (reference sequence). In DNA form, the CDR3 reads TGTGCCAGCAGTCCGTTACCGGCAGGGCAGATCTCCTACGAGCAGTACTTC. Encoded protein: CASSPLPAGQISYEQYF.

This clone was recorded a few times. The gene calls are TRBV5-1 and TRBJ2-6, with TRBD2 matching over 8 bases. J lost 1 base, V lost 4 bases, and 10 bases had no gene match. Germline CDR1 and CDR2: SGHRS and YFSETQ. The CDR3 has 18 amino acids. This CDR3 is CASSTLTSVASGANVLTF. The CDR3 DNA follows: TGCGCCAGCAGCACCTTGACTAGCGTAGCGTCTGGGGCCAACGTCCTGACTTTC.

The chain has TRBV15 and TRBJ2-4; 10 positions agree with TRBD2. The germline CDR1 and CDR2 sequences are LNHNV and YYDKDF (reference sequence). The CDR3 is made up of 18 amino acids. The V gene end was trimmed by 1 base and the J gene end by 0 bases; junction bases not matched to a gene: 6. The CDR3, as DNA: TGTGCCACCAGCAGAGTATGTAGCGGGGGGTTAGCCAAAAACATTCAGTACTTC. Protein: CATSRVCSGGLAKNIQYF.

The chain recombines TRBV7-3 with TRBJ2-1, with a possible D match to TRBD2 (6 bases). Trimming took 5 bases from V and 1 from J, leaving 6 bases between them. Germline V lookup: CDR1 SGHTA, CDR2 FQGTGA. This CDR3 is built from 13 residues. The DNA of the CDR3 is TGTGCCAGCAGCCTAGCGTCCTACAATGAGCAGTTCTTC. As protein: CASSLASYNEQFF.

The chain links TRBV7-6 to TRBJ2-5, with D perhaps matching TRBD1 (5 bases). The J call may be faulty, since TRBJ2-7 better matches the DNA end. The CDR3 spans 14 residues. Germline values: CDR1 SGHVS, CDR2 FNYEAQ. The CDR3 DNA sequence: TGTGCCAGCAGCTTTTATCTGGGGCTTTCCGAGCAGTACTTC. Its translation is CASSFYLGLSEQYF.

The chain carries TRBV29-1 and TRBJ1-1; 10 bases line up with TRBD1. The CDR3 runs 13 residues. Trimming at V came to 3 bases and at J to 5 bases, leaving 3 bases not matched to a gene. Germline values: CDR1 SQVTM, CDR2 ANQGSEA. The CDR3 nucleotides read TGCAGCGTTGATGGGACAGGGGATACTGAAGCTTTCTTT. Translation: CSVDGTGDTEAFF. Filled out from reference TRBV29-1 and TRBJ1-1, the complete variable domain reads SAVISQKPSRDICQRGTSLTIQCQVDSQVTMMFWYRQQPGQSLTLIATANQGSEATYESGFVIDKFPISRPNLTFSTLTVSNMSPEDSSIYLCSVDGTGDTEAFFGQGTRLTVV.

This clone was counted once. The V call is TRBV30, the J call TRBJ1-5; 7 bases map to TRBD1. Trimming removed 1 base from V and 2 bases from J; junction bases left unmatched: 2. CDR3 length: 14 residues. CDR1 and CDR2 (germline): GTSNPN, SVGIG (reference sequence). The CDR3 DNA is TGTGCCTGGAGTGCCGGGACAGGCAATCAGCCCCAGCATTTT. Protein sequence: CAWSAGTGNQPQHF.

This rearrangement joins TRBV5-8 to TRBJ2-1; D gene ambiguous. This CDR3 has 13 amino acids. V lost 0 bases to trimming and J lost 7 bases, with 8 bases between them. Germline V gene lookup returns CDR1 SGHTS and CDR2 YDEGEE. The CDR3 DNA reads as TGTGCCAGCAGCTTGGAGGCAGTAAATGAGCAGTTCTTC. Translated: CASSLEAVNEQFF.

The chain uses TRBV15 and TRBJ1-4, with D unclear. Germline lookup yields CDR1 LNHNV and CDR2 YYDKDF (reference sequence). This CDR3 is built from 14 residues. Trimming took 0 bases from V and 5 from J, leaving 7 bases between them. The CDR3 spells CATSRDRLNEKLFF. The CDR3 DNA reads TGTGCCACCAGCAGAGACCGATTAAATGAAAAACTGTTTTTT.